This TCR beta chain stems from a study of blood T cell repertoires in COVID-19. Study in general: T cells, B-cell-depleted T cells, or PBMCs supplied cDNA or gDNA.

As originally analysed: Estimates of nucleated cell counts were drawn from the amplification of reference gene primers. Assay used: immunoSEQ multiplex PCR; TCRdb lists only in-frame clones, some missing. The V and J calls and clone size are taken from that table; D and trimming were inferred from the DNA. The sample consists of under 350,000 clones, 70% to 90% of them appearing once. The CDR3 is 16 amino acids. The trim removed 4 bases at V and 3 bases at J, leaving 5 bases unmatched. The germline CDR1 and CDR2 sequences are MDHEN and SYDVKM. This chain links TRBV28 with TRBJ2-1; TRBD2 agrees at 11 bases. This sequence was found in a human donor in a cohort sampled during active COVID-19. The sequenced material came from peripheral blood. The CDR3 is CASSSILAGGYNEQFF. The CDR3, as DNA: TGTGCCAGCAGTTCCATTCTAGCGGGGGGCTACAATGAGCAGTTCTTC.